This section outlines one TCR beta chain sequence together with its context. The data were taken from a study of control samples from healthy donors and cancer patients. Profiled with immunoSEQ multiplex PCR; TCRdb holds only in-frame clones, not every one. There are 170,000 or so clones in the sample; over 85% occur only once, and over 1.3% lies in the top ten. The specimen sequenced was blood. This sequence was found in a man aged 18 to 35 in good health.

The CDR3 DNA is TGTGCCAGCAGCGCGGGAACCGCTTACACCGGGGAGCTGTTTTTT. Amino acid sequence: CASSAGTAYTGELFF. This chain connects TRBV9 to TRBJ2-2; D is perhaps TRBD2 (5 bases). The V gene lost 3 bases and the J gene lost 3 bases, with 12 bases spanning the gap. Germline lookup yields CDR1 SGDLS and CDR2 YYNGEE. The CDR3 is 15 residues long. Looking up the rest from reference TRBV9 and TRBJ2-2 gives the full variable domain: DSGVTQTPKHLITATGQRVTLRCSPRSGDLSVYWYQQSLDQGLQFLIQYYNGEERAKGNILERFSAQQFPDLHSELNLSSLELGDSALYFCASSAGTAYTGELFFGEGSRLTVL.